What follows describes a single T cell receptor (beta chain). The antigen remains undetermined. Read data end 3 residues before the CDR3 end; the end is taken from the germline J gene. This table comes from immunoSEQ multiplex PCR, and its TCRdb copy is limited to in-frame clones, with some not included. The table gives over 35,000 clones; the top ten clones make up under 40% of it. HPV was found by MY09/MY11 PCR and dot-blot genotyping. This sample is drawn from a study of T cells in women clearing cervical HPV infection. Study overall: Controls gave blood once infection was undetectable; cases at lesion identification.

Findings and caveats of the study: Controls had more TRBV6-7 (roughly 0.16%) than cases (about 0.11%).

Looked up from germline, CDR1 is SGHRS and CDR2 is YFSETQ. The CDR3 has 13 amino acids. Germline trimming cut 4 bases from V and 7 bases from J; bases unmatched to any gene: 6. The chain recombines TRBV5-1 with TRBJ1-1; 8 bases map to TRBD1. What was sequenced was blood buffy coat. The clonotype comes from a woman aged 18-70 years with a cervical HPV16 infection that either progressed to CIN3+ or cleared (not recorded which). CDR3 bases read: TGCGCCAGCAGCCGGGGACAGGTTGTTGAA. This gives the protein CASSRGQVVE. The complete CDR3 protein is CASSRGQVVEAFF.